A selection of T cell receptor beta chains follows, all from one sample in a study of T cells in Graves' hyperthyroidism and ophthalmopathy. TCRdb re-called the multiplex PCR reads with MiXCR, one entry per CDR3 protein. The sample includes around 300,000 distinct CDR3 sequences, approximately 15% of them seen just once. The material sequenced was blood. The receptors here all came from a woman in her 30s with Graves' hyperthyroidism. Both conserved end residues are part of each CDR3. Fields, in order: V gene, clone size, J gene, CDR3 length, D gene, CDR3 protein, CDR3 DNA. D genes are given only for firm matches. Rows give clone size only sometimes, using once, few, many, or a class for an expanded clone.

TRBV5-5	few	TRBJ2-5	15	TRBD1	CASSGEDRGEVTQYF	TGTGCCAGCAGCGGGGAAGACAGGGGCGAGGTGACCCAGTACTTC
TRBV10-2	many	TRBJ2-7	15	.	CASSEPRWASYEQYF	TGCGCCAGCAGTGAACCGCGGTGGGCCTCCTACGAGCAGTACTTC
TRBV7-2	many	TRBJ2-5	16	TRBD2	CASSSGLREGRETQYF	TGTGCCAGCAGCAGTGGGCTCCGGGAGGGCCGGGAGACCCAGTACTTC
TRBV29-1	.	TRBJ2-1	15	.	CSVHTGTGGYNEQFF	TGCAGCGTTCATACCGGGACTGGCGGGTACAATGAGCAGTTCTTC
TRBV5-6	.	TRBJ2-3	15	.	CASSPDTIPSDTQYF	TGTGCCAGCAGCCCTGATACCATCCCCTCAGATACGCAGTATTTT
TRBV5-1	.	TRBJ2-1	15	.	CASSFKERSYNEQFF	TGCGCCAGCTCTTTTAAAGAAAGGTCCTACAATGAGCAGTTCTTC
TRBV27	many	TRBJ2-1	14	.	CASSFTSLINEQFF	TGTGCCAGCAGTTTTACTAGTCTCATCAATGAGCAGTTCTTC
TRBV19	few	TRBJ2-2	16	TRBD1	CASSKPGTGVTGELFF	TGTGCCAGTAGTAAGCCCGGGACAGGGGTCACCGGGGAGCTGTTTTTT
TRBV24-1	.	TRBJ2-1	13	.	CATQREGEGEQFF	TGTGCCACCCAGAGGGAGGGGGAAGGGGAGCAGTTCTTC
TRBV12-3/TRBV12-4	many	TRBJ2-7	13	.	CASSFDPSYEQYF	TGTGCCAGCAGTTTCGACCCCTCCTACGAGCAGTACTTC
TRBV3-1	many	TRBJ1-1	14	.	CASSRGSVNTEAFF	TGTGCCAGCAGCCGGGGCAGTGTGAACACTGAAGCTTTCTTT
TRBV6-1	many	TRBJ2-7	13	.	CASVSQRSYEQYF	TGTGCCAGCGTGAGTCAACGGTCCTACGAGCAGTACTTC
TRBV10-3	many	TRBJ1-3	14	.	CAIGAGSSGNTIYF	TGTGCCATCGGCGCGGGGTCCTCTGGAAACACCATATATTTT
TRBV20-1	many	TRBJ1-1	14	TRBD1	CSANKGALNTEAFF	TGCAGTGCTAATAAGGGGGCGCTTAACACTGAAGCTTTCTTT
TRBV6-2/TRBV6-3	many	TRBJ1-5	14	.	CASSPTQPNQPQHF	TGTGCCAGTTCACCTACACAACCGAATCAGCCCCAGCATTTT
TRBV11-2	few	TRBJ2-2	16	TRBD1	CASTRTQRQGSGELFF	TGTGCCAGCACCAGAACTCAACGACAGGGTTCCGGGGAGCTGTTTTTT
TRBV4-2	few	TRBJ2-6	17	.	CASSQGGSPSGANVLTF	TGTGCCAGCAGCCAGGGAGGATCCCCCTCTGGGGCCAACGTCCTGACTTTC
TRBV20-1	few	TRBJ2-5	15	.	CSARDHLLGIETQYF	TGCAGTGCTAGAGATCACTTACTGGGGATAGAGACCCAGTACTTC